This entry lists 20 T cell receptor beta chains sequenced from one sample in a study of blood T cell repertoires in COVID-19. Produced via immunoSEQ multiplex PCR; TCRdb's table is partial and in-frame only. The top ten hold 3% to 4% of the sample, which has approximately 220,000 clones, 83% seen once. Sequenced material: PBMCs or T cells enriched from blood (not recorded which). The receptor set was obtained from a woman aged 40 to 50 who had been exposed to COVID-19.

In DNA form, the CDR3 reads TGTGCCAGCAGCCCCGACAGGGAAGGGGGCTACACCTTC. Its translation: CASSPDREGGYTF. The rearrangement links TRBV7-8 to TRBJ1-2, with 7 bases fitting TRBD1. The CDR3 sequence is 13 residues long. Trimming at V came to 5 bases and at J to 8 bases, leaving 8 bases not matched to a gene. In germline, CDR1 is SGHVS, CDR2 FQNEAQ.

The V and J genes are TRBV5-1 and TRBJ2-7; possibly TRBD2 for D (7 bases). CDR1 and CDR2 (germline): SGHRS, YFSETQ. V was clipped by 9 bases and J by 2 bases, with 15 bases between them. The CDR3 sequence is 13 residues long. CDR3 amino acids: CATSGGSTYEQYF. The CDR3 DNA reads as TGCGCCACCTCGGGGGGCAGCACCTACGAGCAGTACTTC.

Only one count was recorded for this clone. This chain links TRBV6-1 with TRBJ2-2; D is possibly TRBD1 (5 bases). The CDR3 length is 13 residues. V was cut by 1 base and J by 7 bases, with 7 bases left in between. Germline V gives CDR1 MNHNS, CDR2 SASEGT. The chain's CDR3 is CASSEVGDGELFF. The CDR3 nucleotides are TGTGCCAGCAGTGAAGTAGGGGACGGGGAGCTGTTTTTT.

This clone was picked up one time. The J gene is TRBJ2-5, the V gene TRBV11-2, with TRBD2 matching over 8 bases. The CDR3 sequence is 16 residues long. Losses at the gene ends were 5 bases for V and 1 base for J; bases not matched to a gene: 9. Germline loops: CDR1 SGHAT, CDR2 FQNNGV. The CDR3 protein is CASSPRWTSPQETQYF. The CDR3 nucleotides read TGTGCCAGCAGCCCCCGTTGGACTAGCCCCCAAGAGACCCAGTACTTC.

The chain combines TRBV7-8 with TRBJ1-2, with D unclear. CDR1 is SGHVS and CDR2 is FQNEAQ in the germline V gene. V lost 2 bases, J lost 3 bases, and 7 bases lay in between. The length of the CDR3 is 13 residues. The chain's CDR3 is CASSLSLDYGYTF. As DNA, the CDR3 is TGTGCCAGCAGCTTAAGCCTGGACTATGGCTACACCTTC.

V gene TRBV7-8 combines with J gene TRBJ1-6; no definite D call. Trimming took 3 bases from V and 7 from J, leaving 7 bases between them. CDR3 length: 13 residues. The germline V gene has CDR1 SGHVS and CDR2 FQNEAQ. The CDR3 DNA is TGTGCCAGCAGCTTGCTGGCCAATTCACCCCTCCACTTT. It encodes CASSLLANSPLHF.

The chain has TRBV19 and TRBJ2-1; 7 bases line up with TRBD1. Germline V lookup: CDR1 LNHDA, CDR2 SQIVND (reference sequence). V shed 5 bases and J 10 bases; nucleotides not matched to a gene: 2. The CDR3 length is 11 residues. Here the CDR3 reads CASSRTGEQFF. The DNA of the CDR3 is TGTGCCAGTAGTCGGACAGGAGAGCAGTTCTTC.

The chain couples TRBV27 to TRBJ1-4, with 9 nucleotides matching TRBD1. CDR1 MNHEY and CDR2 SMNVEV come from the germline V gene (reference sequence). The V segment lost 5 bases and the J segment 7 bases; nucleotides outside the gene matches: 5. This CDR3 has 14 residues. This CDR3 is CASSTRQGGEKLFF. For the CDR3, the DNA is TGTGCCAGCAGTACACGACAGGGGGGTGAAAAACTGTTTTTT.

The V and J genes are TRBV12-3 or TRBV12-4 and TRBJ1-5; D is uncertain. The CDR3 loop spans 12 amino acids. The ends were cut back, 6 bases at V and 7 bases at J, with 10 bases in the middle. The CDR3 sequence is CASSLGSQPQHF. The CDR3 bases are TGTGCCAGCAGCCTAGGAAGCCAGCCCCAGCATTTT.

The chain recombines TRBV9 with TRBJ2-5; D not resolved. The CDR3 is made up of 14 amino acids. In germline, CDR1 is SGDLS, CDR2 YYNGEE. The germline V and J ends were trimmed by 4 bases and 5 bases, with 15 bases remaining between them. The CDR3 bases are TGTGCCAGCAGCCCCTCCATGCGTGAGGAGACCCAGTACTTC. Protein product: CASSPSMREETQYF.

The V call is TRBV24-1, the J call TRBJ2-1; TRBD2 is a possible D gene (5 bases). Trimming stripped 2 bases from V and 7 bases from J, with 11 bases between. The CDR3 has 14 residues. Germline-derived CDR1 and CDR2 are KGHDR and SFDVKD. CDR3 sequence: CATSDYGEKNEQFF. CDR3 in DNA: TGTGCCACCAGTGATTATGGGGAGAAGAATGAGCAGTTCTTC.

J is TRBJ1-3 and V is TRBV10-3; TRBD1 is a possible D gene (6 bases). Per germline, CDR1 ENHRY and CDR2 SYGVKD. Trimming left V 11 bases short and J 2 bases short, with 16 bases between. The CDR3 loop spans 14 amino acids. The CDR3 DNA reads as TGTGCCGCTGGGGACATGGGGGCTGGAAACACCATATATTTT. As protein: CAAGDMGAGNTIYF.

The count of this clone is one. CDR3: CAIRDGVGGTYEQYF. The CDR3 DNA reads as TGTGCCATCAGGGATGGGGTTGGGGGGACCTACGAGCAGTACTTC. This rearrangement joins TRBV10-3 to TRBJ2-7; weak D call: TRBD2 (6 bases). The CDR3 is 15 residues long. Germline V gene sequence: CDR1 ENHRY, CDR2 SYGVKD. V was shortened by 6 bases and J by 2 bases, with 17 bases between the two germline ends.

This chain links TRBV2 with TRBJ2-3; a weak D match, TRBD1 (6 bases). The CDR3 runs 15 residues. V was cut by 2 bases and J by 6 bases, with 15 bases left in between. Germline CDR1 reads SNHLY; CDR2 reads FYNNEI. Here the CDR3 reads CASSEPGARRDTQYF. For the CDR3, the DNA is TGTGCCAGCAGTGAACCAGGGGCTAGACGGGATACGCAGTATTTT. Full variable domain (remainder filled in from reference TRBV2 and TRBJ2-3): EPEVTQTPSHQVTQMGQEVILRCVPISNHLYFYWYRQILGQKVEFLVSFYNNEISEKSEIFDDQFSVERPDGSNFTLKIRSTKLEDSAMYFCASSEPGARRDTQYFGPGTRLTVL.

A few counts support this clone. The rearrangement uses TRBV12-3 or TRBV12-4 and TRBJ1-2; D may be TRBD1 (6 bases). V was cut by 8 bases and J by 4 bases, with 11 bases left in between. The CDR3 totals 12 residues. CDR3 region: CASAGGGYGYTF. The CDR3 DNA is TGTGCCAGCGCGGGAGGGGGCTATGGCTACACCTTC.

This chain uses TRBV19 with TRBJ1-2, with TRBD1 matching 7 bases. J lost 3 bases, V lost 3 bases, and 7 bases had no gene match. The CDR3 sequence is 15 residues long. The germline V gene has CDR1 LNHDA and CDR2 SQIVND (reference sequence). CDR3 nucleotide sequence: TGTGCCAGTAGTATTCGGACAGGAGTTCACTATGGCTACACCTTC. Its translation is CASSIRTGVHYGYTF.

The rearrangement joins TRBV12-3 or TRBV12-4 to TRBJ1-5; D not certain. V gave up 5 bases and J gave up 4 bases, with 9 bases separating them. This CDR3 has 13 amino acids. The CDR3: CASSVIENQPQHF. The CDR3 DNA reads as TGTGCCAGCAGTGTCATCGAGAATCAGCCCCAGCATTTT.

The chain carries TRBV7-2 and TRBJ1-1; 7 bases align to TRBD1. J was trimmed by 3 bases and V by 0 bases; bases with no gene match: 1. Per the germline V gene, CDR1 is SGHTA and CDR2 is FQGNSA. The CDR3 spans 14 residues. The chain's CDR3 is CASSLATGYTEAFF. DNA of the CDR3: TGTGCCAGCAGCTTAGCGACAGGGTACACTGAAGCTTTCTTT.

V and J are TRBV12-5 and TRBJ1-2; 7 bases are shared with TRBD1. Trimming at V came to 5 bases and at J to 4 bases, leaving 13 bases not matched to a gene. CDR3 size: 16 residues. CDR1 is LGHNT, CDR2 FRNRAP, per germline. The CDR3 region has the DNA TGTGCTAGTGGTCCCCGACAGGGAATAGGCGCCTATGGCTACACCTTC. Translated, it gives CASGPRQGIGAYGYTF.

The CDR3 DNA reads as TGTGCCAGCTCACCACGTGGGGTGGACGGAGGGGTCGATGAGCAGTTCTTC. It yields the protein CASSPRGVDGGVDEQFF. J is TRBJ2-1 and V is TRBV18, with a possible D match to TRBD2 (6 bases). Germline loops: CDR1 KGHSH, CDR2 LQKENI. V dropped 1 base and J dropped 8 bases, with 21 bases sitting between them. The CDR3 runs to 17 residues.